Reported below is one T cell receptor beta chain. The antigen remains unidentified. Drawing of blood for sampling happened at baseline, at cycle 4 day 1, and at cycle 7 day 1. This sample is part of a study of OX40 agonist ivuxolimab in advanced cancers. Study overall: Patients received ivuxolimab, an intravenous treatment, every 2 weeks at 0.01 to 10 mg/kg. Findings of the study overall: In a subset of nonresponders, normalized T-cell clonal expansion was also low. Both blood CD4+ and CD8+ T cells showed clonal growth by week 6 at 0.1 to 3.0 mg/kg.

Germline CDR1 is MNHEY and CDR2 is SMNVEV (reference sequence). This CDR3 spans 16 amino acids. V lost 7 bases to trimming and J lost 3 bases, with 19 bases between them. Clones were sequenced by immunoSEQ multiplex PCR, and TCRdb holds only the in-frame ones, with some missing. The table includes 20,000 to 25,000 clones, approximately 85% detected once. Specimen: CD4+ or CD8+ T cells sorted from blood, collected in a trial of the OX40 agonist ivuxolimab. The receptor was derived from an adult with an advanced solid tumor such as melanoma, head and neck, liver or kidney cancer. The rearrangement links TRBV27 to TRBJ2-1, with a possible D match to TRBD1 (7 bases). The chain's CDR3 is CASMAGGGGFYNEQFF. CDR3 nucleotides: TGTGCCAGCATGGCTGGAGGGGGCGGATTCTACAATGAGCAGTTCTTC.